This is a list of T cell receptor beta chains from one sample in a study of cytomegalovirus exposure and HLA in healthy donors. Clones were read by immunoSEQ multiplex PCR, and TCRdb kept only the in-frame ones, dropping some. Of approximately 190,000 clones in the sample, more than 9.5% were seen once. Sequenced sample: PBMCs. Receptors originate from a man aged 45-65 years in good health and CMV-seropositive. CDR3s include the opening cysteine and the closing phenylalanine or tryptophan. A D gene is named only where the DNA matches it firmly. Expanded clones get a size class; other rows say once, few or many, or leave the size out.

few	TRBD1	TRBV5-1	TRBJ2-2	TGCGCCAGCAGCGAGGACAGGGCGGACACCGGGGAGCTGTTTTTT	CASSEDRADTGELFF
few	NA	TRBV5-6	TRBJ2-7	TGTGCCAGCAGCTTCAGAGGAGGGTCGGACGAGCAGTACTTC	CASSFRGGSDEQYF
few	NA	TRBV6-1	TRBJ2-1	TGTGCCACACGGATCCAGCTAGACAATGAGCAGTTCTTC	CATRIQLDNEQFF
NA	NA	TRBV15	TRBJ1-6	TGTGCCACCAGCAGACTCCTGGGAGGCTCTGATTCACCCCTCCACTTT	CATSRLLGGSDSPLHF
NA	NA	TRBV4-1	TRBJ1-4	TGCGCCAGCAGCCAGACCCGCGGTGAAAAACTGTTTTTT	CASSQTRGEKLFF
NA	NA	TRBV5-1	TRBJ2-3	TGCGCCAGCAGGAGGGGGGAGGGAGATACGCAGTATTTT	CASRRGEGDTQYF
NA	NA	TRBV27	TRBJ1-5	TGTGCCAGCAGTTTCAGTAGCAATCAGCCCCAGCATTTT	CASSFSSNQPQHF
few	TRBD1	TRBV6-6	TRBJ1-5	TGTGCCAGCAGTCTGGACAGGGGTGGTAATCAGCCCCAGCATTTT	CASSLDRGGNQPQHF
few	NA	TRBV11-3	TRBJ1-5	TGTGCCAGCAGCTTAGAGGCGGGTGGTAGCAATCAGCCCCAGCATTTT	CASSLEAGGSNQPQHF
few	TRBD1	TRBV19	TRBJ1-1	TGTGCCAGTAGTGGGGACAGGGGCGGCACTGAAGCTTTCTTT	CASSGDRGGTEAFF
NA	NA	TRBV6-5	TRBJ1-1	TGTGCCAGCAGTTACTCCGACAGCGTTCCGTATGCTTTCTTT	CASSYSDSVPYAFF
few	NA	TRBV5-4	TRBJ1-1	TGTGCCAGCAGCTTGGGGGGGAGGGACACTGAAGCTTTCTTT	CASSLGGRDTEAFF
few	TRBD2	TRBV25-1	TRBJ2-2	TGTGCCAGCTCCCTGGGGGGGTGGAACACCGGGGAGCTGTTTTTT	CASSLGGWNTGELFF
few	TRBD1	TRBV2	TRBJ2-2	TGTGCCAGCAGTAGGGGGACAGGGGCCACCGGGGAGCTGTTTTTT	CASSRGTGATGELFF
NA	TRBD1	TRBV6-4	TRBJ1-2	TGTGCCAGCAGTTCTACAGGGGGGGGCTACACCTTC	CASSSTGGGYTF
few	TRBD2	TRBV7-2	TRBJ2-5	TGTGCCAGCAGCTTAGTGAGCGGGGTAGCAGAGACCCAGTACTTC	CASSLVSGVAETQYF
few	TRBD2	TRBV5-1	TRBJ2-3	TGCGCCAGCAGCTTGGTAGCGGGGGGGGTCACAGATACGCAGTATTTT	CASSLVAGGVTDTQYF
few	NA	TRBV6-6	TRBJ1-1	TGTGCCAGCAGCGACCCCCCCGGGGACACTGAAGCTTTCTTT	CASSDPPGDTEAFF
few	NA	TRBV6-1	TRBJ2-5	TGTGCCAGCCGTGAGGGCGCTGGAGAGACCCAGTACTTC	CASREGAGETQYF
once	NA	TRBV11-3	TRBJ2-5	TGTGCCAGCAGTCAGCGCGAGGCCCAGTACTTC	CASSQREAQYF
few	NA	TRBV4-1	TRBJ2-6	TGCGCCAGCAGCCAAGATAGACAGGCTCTTTCTGGGGCCAACGTCCTGACTTTC	CASSQDRQALSGANVLTF
few	NA	TRBV18	TRBJ1-6	TGTGCCAGCTCACCAGAGATTGATAAGAATTCACCCCTCCACTTT	CASSPEIDKNSPLHF
few	NA	TRBV4-3	TRBJ2-3	TGCGCCAGCAGCCAAGTTAGATACAGACCAGATACGCAGTATTTT	CASSQVRYRPDTQYF
few	NA	TRBV19	TRBJ1-5	TGTGCCGGAGGGAGACGTGATAGCTATCAGCCCCAGCATTTT	CAGGRRDSYQPQHF
few	NA	TRBV1	TRBJ2-1	TGCACCAGCAGCCACCAGGGGGCGGGGCACTACAATGAGCAGTTCTTC	CTSSHQGAGHYNEQFF